Presented here are 3 T cell receptor beta chains from one specimen sequenced in a study of PD-L1 blockade in urothelial cancer. The time point is: peripheral blood 6 weeks after treatment start. Generated by immunoSEQ multiplex PCR, the TCRdb table keeps only in-frame clones and is missing some. This sample has roughly 45,000 clones, with 83% found just once. This sample comprised PBMCs, obtained around atezolizumab (anti-PD-L1) treatment. These receptors were collected from a man aged 55 to 70 with urothelial cancer.

The chain links TRBV6-1 to TRBJ2-5; 10 bases match TRBD1. V shed 10 bases and J 3 bases; nucleotides not matched to a gene: 5. The CDR3 extends over 13 amino acids. CDR1 and CDR2 from the germline V gene are MNHNS and SASEGT. The CDR3 loop reads CAIDRGLEETQYF. The DNA of the CDR3 is TGTGCCATCGACAGGGGGCTTGAAGAGACCCAGTACTTC.

The CDR3 here is CASSLIQGDEQFF. The CDR3 nucleotides are TGTGCCAGCAGCTTAATTCAGGGGGATGAGCAGTTCTTC. The V gene is TRBV11-3, the J gene TRBJ2-1, with 7 positions matching TRBD1. This CDR3 is 13 amino acids long. J was trimmed by 8 bases and V by 2 bases; bases with no gene match: 3. Germline lookup yields CDR1 SGHNT and CDR2 YENEEA.

This chain uses TRBV27 with TRBJ1-2, with D perhaps TRBD1 (5 bases). Germline V gene sequence: CDR1 MNHEY, CDR2 SMNVEV (reference sequence). The CDR3 is 23 amino acids. Deletions cut 5 bases from V and 7 bases from J, with 44 bases between. The CDR3: CASSPRPTSVFWTPTGGGGGYTF. In nucleotides, the CDR3 is TGTGCCAGCAGTCCACGCCCGACTTCAGTGTTTTGGACCCCTACCGGGGGAGGCGGTGGCTACACCTTC.